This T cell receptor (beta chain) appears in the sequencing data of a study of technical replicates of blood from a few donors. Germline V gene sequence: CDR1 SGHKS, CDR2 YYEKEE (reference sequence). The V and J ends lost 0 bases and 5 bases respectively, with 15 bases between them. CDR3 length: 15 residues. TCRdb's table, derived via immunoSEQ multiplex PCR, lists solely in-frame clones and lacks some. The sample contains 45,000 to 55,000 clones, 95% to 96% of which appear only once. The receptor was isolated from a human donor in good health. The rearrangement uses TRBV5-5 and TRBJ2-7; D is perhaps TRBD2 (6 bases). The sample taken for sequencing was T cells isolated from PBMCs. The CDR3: CASSLAGGGSHEQYF. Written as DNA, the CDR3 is TGTGCCAGCAGCTTGGCCGGGGGTGGGTCCCACGAGCAGTACTTC.